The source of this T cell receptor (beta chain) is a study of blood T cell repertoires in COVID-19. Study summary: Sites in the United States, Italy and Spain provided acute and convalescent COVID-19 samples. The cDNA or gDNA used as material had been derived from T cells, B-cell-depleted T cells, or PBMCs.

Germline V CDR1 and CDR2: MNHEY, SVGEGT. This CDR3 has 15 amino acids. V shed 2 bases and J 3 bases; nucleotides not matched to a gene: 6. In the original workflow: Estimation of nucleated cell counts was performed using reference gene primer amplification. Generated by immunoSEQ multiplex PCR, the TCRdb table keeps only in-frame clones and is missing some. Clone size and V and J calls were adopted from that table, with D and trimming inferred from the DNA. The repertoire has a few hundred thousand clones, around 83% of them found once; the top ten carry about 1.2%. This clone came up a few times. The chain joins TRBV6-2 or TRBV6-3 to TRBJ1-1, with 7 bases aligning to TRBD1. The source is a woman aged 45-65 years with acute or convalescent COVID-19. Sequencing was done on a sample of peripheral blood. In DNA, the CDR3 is TGTGCCAGCAGTTACGGACAGGAGGTGGACACTGAAGCTTTCTTT. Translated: CASSYGQEVDTEAFF.